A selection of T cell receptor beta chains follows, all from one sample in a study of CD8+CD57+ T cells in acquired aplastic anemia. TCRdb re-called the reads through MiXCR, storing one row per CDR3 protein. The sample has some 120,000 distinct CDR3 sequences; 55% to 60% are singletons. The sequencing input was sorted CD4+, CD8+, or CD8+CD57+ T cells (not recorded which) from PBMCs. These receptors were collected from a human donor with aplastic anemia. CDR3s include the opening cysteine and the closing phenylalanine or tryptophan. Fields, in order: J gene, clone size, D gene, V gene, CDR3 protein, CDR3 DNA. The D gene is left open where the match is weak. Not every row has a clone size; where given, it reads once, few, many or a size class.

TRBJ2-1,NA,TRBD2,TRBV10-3,CAIRGGEGASGSTSSYNEQFF,TGTGCCATCAGGGGTGGTGAAGGTGCTAGCGGGAGTACAAGCTCCTACAATGAGCAGTTCTTC
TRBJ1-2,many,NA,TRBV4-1,CASSLTSETVANYGYTF,TGCGCCAGCAGTCTCACCTCGGAAACAGTAGCTAACTATGGCTACACCTTC
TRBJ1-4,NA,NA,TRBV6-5,CASSYSTTDNEKLFF,TGTGCCAGCAGTTACTCGACCACGGACAATGAAAAACTGTTTTTT
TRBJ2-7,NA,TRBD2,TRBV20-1,CSAWTSSRDYEQYF,TGCAGTGCTTGGACTAGCAGCCGCGACTACGAGCAGTACTTC
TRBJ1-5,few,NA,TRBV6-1,CASTSGGTAIGSNQPQHF,TGTGCCAGCACCTCGGGAGGGACGGCTATCGGAAGCAATCAGCCCCAGCATTTT
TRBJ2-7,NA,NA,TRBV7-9,CASSLAMGVEQYF,TGTGCCAGCAGCTTAGCGATGGGGGTCGAGCAGTACTTC
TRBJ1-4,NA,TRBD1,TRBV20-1,CSAQGDRGNEKLFF,TGCAGTGCTCAAGGGGACAGGGGAAATGAAAAACTGTTTTTT
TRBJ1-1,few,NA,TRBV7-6,CASSLGRTNTEAFF,TGTGCCAGCAGCTTAGGGAGGACGAACACTGAAGCTTTCTTT
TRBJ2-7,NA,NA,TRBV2,CASRVASYEQYF,TGTGCCAGCAGGGTAGCGAGCTACGAGCAGTACTTC
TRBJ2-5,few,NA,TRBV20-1,CSADRQIYQETQYF,TGCAGTGCTGATCGACAGATATACCAAGAGACCCAGTACTTC
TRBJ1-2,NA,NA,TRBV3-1,CASSLEQGFGYTF,TGTGCCAGCAGTTTAGAACAGGGCTTTGGCTACACCTTC
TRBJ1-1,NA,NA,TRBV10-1,CASSDPGLNTEAYF,TGCGCCAGCAGTGACCCAGGGTTGAACACTGAAGCTTACTTT
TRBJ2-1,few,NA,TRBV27,CASSLLVRYNEQFF,TGTGCCAGCAGTTTGTTAGTTCGTTACAATGAGCAGTTCTTC
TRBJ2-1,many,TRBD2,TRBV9,CASSAPVGTSGGHEQFF,TGTGCCAGCAGCGCTCCGGTAGGGACTAGCGGGGGACATGAGCAGTTCTTC
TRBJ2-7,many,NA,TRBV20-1,CSARGRGAEQYF,TGCAGTGCTAGAGGGAGGGGCGCCGAGCAGTACTTC
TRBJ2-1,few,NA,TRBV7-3,CASSLNFYNEQFF,TGTGCCAGCAGCCTAAACTTCTACAATGAGCAGTTCTTC
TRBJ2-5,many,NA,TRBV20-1,CSARAGSKGETQYF,TGCAGTGCTCGTGCCGGGAGTAAGGGAGAGACCCAGTACTTC
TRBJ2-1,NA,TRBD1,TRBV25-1,CASSEGQSSYNEQFF,TGTGCCAGCAGTGAGGGACAGAGCTCCTACAATGAGCAGTTCTTC
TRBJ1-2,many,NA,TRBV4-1,CASSPLTGHYGYTF,TGCGCCAGCAGCCCACTAACTGGTCACTATGGCTACACCTTC
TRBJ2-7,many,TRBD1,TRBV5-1,CASSPGTRTGVYYEQYF,TGCGCCAGCAGCCCAGGTACAAGGACAGGGGTATACTACGAGCAGTACTTC
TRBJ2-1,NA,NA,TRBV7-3,CASSLGDFPYNEQFF,TGTGCCAGCAGCTTGGGAGACTTCCCCTACAATGAGCAGTTCTTC
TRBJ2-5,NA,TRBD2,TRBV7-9,CASSFSSGQETQYF,TGTGCCAGCAGCTTTTCTAGCGGCCAAGAGACCCAGTACTTC
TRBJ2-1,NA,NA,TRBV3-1,CASSQSGSYNEQFF,TGTGCCAGCAGCCAATCAGGGTCCTACAATGAGCAGTTCTTC
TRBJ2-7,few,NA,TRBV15,CATSRDAVYEQYF,TGTGCCACCAGCAGAGATGCTGTGTACGAGCAGTACTTC
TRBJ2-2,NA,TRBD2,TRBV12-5,CASGFDLGGGGLFF,TGTGCTAGTGGTTTCGATTTGGGTGGCGGGGGGCTGTTTTTT
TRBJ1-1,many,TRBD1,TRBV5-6,CASSLGGGTGGEAFF,TGTGCCAGCAGCTTGGGGGGCGGGACAGGGGGTGAAGCTTTCTTT
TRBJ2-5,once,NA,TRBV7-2,CASSSGDRPETQYF,TGTGCCAGCAGCTCGGGGGACAGACCAGAGACCCAGTACTTC
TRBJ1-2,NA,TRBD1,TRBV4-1,CASSQGLGTGDYGYTF,TGCGCCAGCAGCCAAGGTCTTGGGACAGGGGACTATGGCTACACCTTC
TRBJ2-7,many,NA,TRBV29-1,CSVGVDQGDPLSSYEQYF,TGCAGCGTTGGGGTGGATCAAGGGGACCCCCTTAGCTCCTACGAGCAGTACTTC
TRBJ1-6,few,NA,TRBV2,CASSFRDYNSPLHF,TGTGCCAGCAGTTTCAGGGATTACAATTCACCCCTCCACTTT
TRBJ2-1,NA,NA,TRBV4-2,CASSPSLGPSLWAWDEQFF,TGTGCCAGCAGCCCAAGTTTAGGCCCCTCACTATGGGCGTGGGATGAGCAGTTCTTC
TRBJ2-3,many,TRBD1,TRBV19,CASQTRPGQATDTQYF,TGTGCCAGCCAAACCCGCCCGGGACAGGCCACAGATACGCAGTATTTT
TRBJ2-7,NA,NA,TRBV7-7,CASLGTHEQYF,TGTGCCAGCCTAGGAACCCACGAGCAGTACTTC
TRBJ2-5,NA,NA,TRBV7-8,CASSLGGIETQYF,TGTGCCAGCAGCTTAGGAGGGATTGAGACCCAGTACTTC
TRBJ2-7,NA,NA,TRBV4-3,CASSQEEGYQQYF,TGCGCCAGCAGCCAAGAGGAGGGATATCAGCAGTACTTC
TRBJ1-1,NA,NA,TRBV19,CASSLREGNTEAFF,TGTGCCAGTAGCCTCAGGGAGGGGAACACTGAAGCTTTCTTT
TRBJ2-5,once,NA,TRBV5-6,CASSSGPKETQYF,TGTGCCAGCAGCTCCGGACCCAAAGAGACCCAGTACTTC
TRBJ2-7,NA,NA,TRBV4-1,CASSRDDSSYEQYF,TGCGCCAGCAGCCGTGACGACAGCTCCTACGAGCAGTACTTC
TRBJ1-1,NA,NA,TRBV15,CATSRDGQQNTEAFF,TGTGCCACCAGCAGAGATGGACAACAGAACACTGAAGCTTTCTTT
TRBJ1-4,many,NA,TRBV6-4,CASIIRQKEKLFF,TGTGCCAGCATTATAAGACAGAAAGAAAAACTGTTTTTT
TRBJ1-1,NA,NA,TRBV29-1,CSVSGDMNTEAFF,TGCAGCGTCAGCGGGGATATGAACACTGAAGCTTTCTTT
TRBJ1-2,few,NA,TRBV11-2,CASSSRVGGRRSNGYTF,TGTGCCAGCAGCTCGAGGGTGGGGGGCAGAAGGTCTAATGGCTACACCTTC
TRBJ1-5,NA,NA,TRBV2,CASSEGGPYEHF,TGTGCCAGCAGTGAAGGGGGTCCCTACGAGCATTTT
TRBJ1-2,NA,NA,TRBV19,CAWSVLGNYGYTF,TGTGCCTGGAGTGTACTTGGTAACTATGGCTACACCTTC
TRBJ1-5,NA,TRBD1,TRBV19,CASSSRQGIRQPQHF,TGTGCCAGTAGTTCCCGACAGGGGATACGACAGCCCCAGCATTTT
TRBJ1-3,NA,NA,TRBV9,CASSLDAYSGNTIYF,TGTGCCAGCAGCTTGGACGCATATTCTGGAAACACCATATATTTT
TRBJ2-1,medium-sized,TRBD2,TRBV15,CATSSERGRNNEQFF,TGTGCCACCAGCAGCGAGCGGGGTAGGAACAATGAGCAGTTCTTC
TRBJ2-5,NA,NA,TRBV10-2,CASSDLAGETQYF,TGCGCCAGCAGTGACCTAGCCGGTGAGACCCAGTACTTC
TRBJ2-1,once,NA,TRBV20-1,CSARLVVVTDSYNEQFF,TGCAGTGCTAGACTGGTTGTTGTGACGGACTCCTACAATGAGCAGTTCTTC
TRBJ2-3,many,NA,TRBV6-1,CASSGDGSTDTQYF,TGTGCCAGCAGTGGGGACGGAAGCACAGATACGCAGTATTTT
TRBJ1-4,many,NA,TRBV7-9,CASSLGHNEKLFF,TGTGCCAGCAGCTTAGGTCATAATGAAAAACTGTTTTTT